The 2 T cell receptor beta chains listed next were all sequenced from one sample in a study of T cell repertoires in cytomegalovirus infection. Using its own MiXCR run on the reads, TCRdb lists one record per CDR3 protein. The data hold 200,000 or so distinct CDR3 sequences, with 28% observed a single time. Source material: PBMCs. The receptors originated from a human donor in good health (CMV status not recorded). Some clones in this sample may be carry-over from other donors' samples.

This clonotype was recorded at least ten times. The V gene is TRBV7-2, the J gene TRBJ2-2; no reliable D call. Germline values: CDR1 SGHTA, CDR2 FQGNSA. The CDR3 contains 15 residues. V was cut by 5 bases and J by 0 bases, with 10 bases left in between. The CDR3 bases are TGTGCCAGCAGCAAACAAGCCGCGAACACCGGGGAGCTGTTTTTT. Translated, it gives CASSKQAANTGELFF.

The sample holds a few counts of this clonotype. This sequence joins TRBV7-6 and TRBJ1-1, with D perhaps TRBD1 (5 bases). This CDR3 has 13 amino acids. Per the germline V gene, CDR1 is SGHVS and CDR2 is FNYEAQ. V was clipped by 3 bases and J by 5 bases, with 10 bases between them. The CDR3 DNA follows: TGTGCCAGCAGCTTTTCAGGGCAAACTGAAGCTTTCTTT. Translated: CASSFSGQTEAFF.